Following are 28 T cell receptor beta chains from one sample sequenced in a study of beta chain features in type 1 diabetes. The entirety of the isolated RNA underwent reverse transcription, so expressed TCRB transcripts were sequenced. Libraries were prepared by immunoSEQ multiplex PCR; TCRdb keeps only in-frame clonotypes and omits some of them. The repertoire holds some 160,000 clones, with just over 9% as singletons. The sequencing input was central memory CD4+ T cells from blood. The receptors come from a woman younger than 30 in good health.

This clone was counted between two and nine times. This rearrangement joins TRBV2 to TRBJ1-1, with D possibly TRBD1 on 5 matching bases. Germline V gene lookup returns CDR1 SNHLY and CDR2 FYNNEI. The V end was cut by 11 bases, the J end by 5 bases, with 18 bases between. The CDR3 is made up of 13 amino acids. DNA for the CDR3: TGTGCCGGGGCCCGGGGGGGTATGACTGAAGCTTTCTTT. It translates to CAGARGGMTEAFF.

The chain combines TRBV19 with TRBJ1-3; a possible D gene is TRBD1 (5 bases). Germline CDR1 is LNHDA and CDR2 is SQIVND (reference sequence). Deletions cut 6 bases from V and 0 bases from J, with 9 bases between. This CDR3 has 14 residues. CDR3 sequence: CASSSTVSGNTIYF. CDR3 nucleotides: TGTGCCAGTAGCTCGACAGTCTCTGGAAACACCATATATTTT.

This clone appeared a few times. V is TRBV5-1 and J is TRBJ1-4, with D unresolved. Germline V lookup: CDR1 SGHRS, CDR2 YFSETQ. Trimming pared 3 bases from V and 3 bases from J, leaving 12 bases between. CDR3 length: 15 residues. The CDR3 DNA is TGCGCCAGCAGCTCCCCGGAGGCCGCTAATGAAAAACTGTTTTTT. The encoded protein is CASSSPEAANEKLFF.

This chain joins TRBV20-1 and TRBJ2-1, with D possibly matching TRBD2 (5 bases). V was trimmed by 6 bases and J by 4 bases, leaving 7 bases between them. Germline V gives CDR1 DFQATT, CDR2 SNEGSKA (reference sequence). This CDR3 contains 11 residues. CDR3 sequence reads: CSAGMYNEQFF. CDR3 DNA: TGCAGTGCCGGGATGTACAATGAGCAGTTCTTC.

This clone came up a few times. The genes are TRBV5-6 and TRBJ2-7; 8 bases align to TRBD1. The V gene end was trimmed by 4 bases and the J gene end by 2 bases; junction bases not matched to a gene: 5. Germline CDR1 is SGHDT and CDR2 is YYEEEE. This CDR3 comprises 14 residues. For the CDR3, the DNA is TGTGCCAGCAGCCGACAGGGGAGAACCTACGAGCAGTACTTC. This codes for CASSRQGRTYEQYF.

This chain links TRBV30 with TRBJ2-3; 8 nucleotides align to TRBD2. Per germline, CDR1 GTSNPN and CDR2 SVGIG (reference sequence). The J segment lost 6 bases and the V segment lost 1 base, leaving 9 bases of the junction unmatched. The length of the CDR3 is 15 residues. CDR3 nucleotide sequence: TGTGCCTGGAGTGGGGGGACTAGTTCTCTGGATACGCAGTATTTT. This gives the protein CAWSGGTSSLDTQYF.

This chain uses TRBV30 with TRBJ1-1; D is possibly TRBD1 (5 bases). The V and J ends lost 3 bases and 1 base respectively, with 12 bases between them. Germline CDR1 and CDR2: GTSNPN and SVGIG (reference sequence). The CDR3 totals 14 residues. CDR3 DNA sequence: TGTGCCTGGAGACCCTCCGACAGGAACACTGAAGCTTTCTTT. Protein sequence: CAWRPSDRNTEAFF.

The genes are TRBV7-3 and TRBJ2-3; no clear D gene. Deletions cut 4 bases from V and 3 bases from J, with 23 bases between. Germline CDR1 and CDR2: SGHTA and FQGTGA. The CDR3 contains 18 residues. The CDR3 nucleotides are TGTGCCAGCAGCTCACCACCCTCCCGACTGAGGTGGACAGATACGCAGTATTTT. This sequence encodes CASSSPPSRLRWTDTQYF.

This rearrangement joins TRBV5-1 to TRBJ2-2; TRBD2 aligns across 13 bases. Germline CDR1 reads SGHRS; CDR2 reads YFSETQ. CDR3 length: 15 amino acids. The V and J ends lost 3 bases and 7 bases, in that order; junction bases with no gene match: 3. The CDR3 sequence is CASSSGLAGLGELFF. The CDR3 region has the DNA TGCGCCAGCAGCTCGGGACTAGCGGGACTCGGGGAGCTGTTTTTT.

This clone has only a few counts. V is TRBV9 and J is TRBJ2-7, with 7 bases identical to TRBD2. In germline, CDR1 is SGDLS, CDR2 YYNGEE. This CDR3 is built from 14 residues. V shed 2 bases and J 0 bases; nucleotides not matched to a gene: 2. The CDR3 bases are TGTGCCAGCAGCGTTACTAGCGACTCCTACGAGCAGTACTTC. Protein sequence: CASSVTSDSYEQYF.

This chain joins TRBV15 and TRBJ2-1, with a weak D call TRBD2 (6 bases). Between the trimmed V and J ends, which lost 0 bases and 11 bases, there was a span of 14 bases. Germline V lookup: CDR1 LNHNV, CDR2 YYDKDF (reference sequence). This CDR3 has 14 amino acids. The CDR3 spells CATSREISGGQQFF. As DNA, the CDR3 is TGTGCCACCAGCAGAGAAATTTCCGGGGGACAGCAGTTCTTC.

In this sample, this clone turned up a few times. The chain uses TRBV7-9 and TRBJ1-2; D is ambiguous. CDR1 is SEHNR and CDR2 is FQNEAQ in the germline V gene (reference sequence). The V end was cut by 1 base, the J end by 1 base, with 7 bases between. This CDR3 region has 14 residues. CDR3 sequence (DNA): TGTGCCAGCAGCTTAGTGGGCAATAACTATGGCTACACCTTC. Protein: CASSLVGNNYGYTF.

The chain employs TRBV4-3 and TRBJ2-7; TRBD2 might be the D (6 bases). The germline V gene has CDR1 LGHNA and CDR2 YSLEER. This CDR3 has 15 residues. Trimming took 4 bases from V and 8 from J, leaving 21 bases between them. The CDR3 loop reads CASSPGGLTDLKQYF. The DNA of the CDR3 is TGCGCCAGCAGCCCTGGGGGACTGACGGATTTGAAGCAGTACTTC.

The chain couples TRBV4-1 to TRBJ2-7; D is perhaps TRBD2 (6 bases). V shed 3 bases and J shed 0 bases, with 15 bases lying between them. The CDR3 has 16 amino acids. In germline, CDR1 is MGHRA, CDR2 YSYEKL. For the CDR3, the DNA is TGCGCCAGCAGCCATGGCGGAGCGGGCAGCTCCTACGAGCAGTACTTC. Protein product: CASSHGGAGSSYEQYF.

This clone was detected a few times. The V call is TRBV7-2, the J call TRBJ2-2; the match to TRBD2 covers 11 bases. CDR3 size: 17 residues. After removal of 4 bases from V and 4 bases from J, the junction contained 8 bases not matched to a gene. The V gene's germline CDR1 is SGHTA and CDR2 FQGNSA. CDR3 bases: TGTGCCAGCAGCTCGGCCGGGACTAGCGGAATCACCGGGGAGCTGTTTTTT. It is translated as CASSSAGTSGITGELFF.

The chain links TRBV30 to TRBJ1-5; 8 positions agree with TRBD1. The CDR3 sequence is 15 residues long. J gave up 4 bases and V 2 bases, and 7 bases lay outside the gene matches. CDR1 and CDR2 from the germline V gene are GTSNPN and SVGIG (reference sequence). CDR3 nucleotide sequence: TGTGCCTGGAGTCTCGATACAGGGGGAAATCAGCCCCAGCATTTT. It is translated as CAWSLDTGGNQPQHF.

CDR3 nucleotides: TGTGCCAGCAGCTTAGCGGAGCTAGACACAGATACGCAGTATTTT. Its translation: CASSLAELDTDTQYF. This chain joins TRBV7-9 and TRBJ2-3; no clear D gene. This CDR3 is 15 amino acids long. CDR1 is SEHNR, CDR2 FQNEAQ, per germline (reference sequence). Trimming removed 0 bases from V and 2 bases from J, with 9 bases in between. Full variable domain (outside the CDR3, taken from reference TRBV7-9 and TRBJ2-3): DTGVSQNPRHKITKRGQNVTFRCDPISEHNRLYWYRQTLGQGPEFLTYFQNEAQLEKSRLLSDRFSAERPKGSFSTLEIQRTEQGDSAMYLCASSLAELDTDTQYFGPGTRLTVL.

The chain couples TRBV30 to TRBJ2-5, with D maybe TRBD2 (6 bases). Germline CDR1 and CDR2: GTSNPN and SVGIG (reference sequence). The CDR3 length is 14 residues. Deletions cut 7 bases from V and 0 bases from J, with 15 bases between. CDR3 nucleotide sequence: TGTGCCTCGAAACCAGCGGGCGACCAAGAGACCCAGTACTTC. Amino acids: CASKPAGDQETQYF. Combining the CDR3 with reference TRBV30 and TRBJ2-5 gives the whole variable domain SQTIHQWPATLVQPVGSPLSLECTVEGTSNPNLYWYRQAAGRGLQLLFYSVGIGQISSEVPQNLSASRPQDRQFILSSKKLLLSDSGFYLCASKPAGDQETQYFGPGTRLLVL.

The CDR3 nucleotides read TGCGCCAGTCATTGGACTAGCGGGGGCCCGTACAATGAGCAGTTCTTC. Protein: CASHWTSGGPYNEQFF. The chain carries TRBV5-1 and TRBJ2-1; 13 bases align to TRBD2. This CDR3 has 16 amino acids. Germline V gene sequence: CDR1 SGHRS, CDR2 YFSETQ. Unmatched junction bases numbered 9, after V lost 8 bases and J lost 4 bases.

This clone was picked up a small number of times. The J gene is TRBJ2-5, the V gene TRBV7-2; D is undetermined. The CDR3 spans 13 residues. V was trimmed by 3 bases and J by 3 bases, leaving 8 bases between them. Germline V gene sequence: CDR1 SGHTA, CDR2 FQGNSA. CDR3 region: CASSFGRKETQYF. The DNA of the CDR3 is TGTGCCAGCAGCTTCGGCAGGAAAGAGACCCAGTACTTC.

The gene calls are TRBV30 and TRBJ1-1, with a possible D match to TRBD1 (5 bases). The CDR3 loop spans 12 amino acids. The V end was cut by 2 bases, the J end by 8 bases, with 12 bases between. Germline lookup yields CDR1 GTSNPN and CDR2 SVGIG (reference sequence). CDR3 sequence (DNA): TGTGCCTGGAGTAGGGGCCCCCGGGAAGCTTTCTTT. Protein: CAWSRGPREAFF.

This clone was counted a few times. The chain combines TRBV11-2 with TRBJ2-2, with TRBD2 as a possible D gene (5 bases). Germline values: CDR1 SGHAT, CDR2 FQNNGV. V was cut by 7 bases and J by 4 bases, with 13 bases left in between. CDR3 length equals 14 residues. CDR3 bases: TGTGCCAGCACACCAGAGCGGAGCACCGGGGAGCTGTTTTTT. This sequence encodes CASTPERSTGELFF.

V and J are TRBV18 and TRBJ2-1; 8 bases are shared with TRBD2. The CDR3 runs to 14 residues. Germline V gene lookup returns CDR1 KGHSH and CDR2 LQKENI. V was clipped by 3 bases and J by 5 bases; unmatched bases: 3. CDR3 sequence: CASSPGLEDNEQFF. The CDR3, as DNA: TGTGCCAGCTCACCGGGACTAGAAGACAATGAGCAGTTCTTC.

This sequence joins TRBV10-3 and TRBJ2-7; a weak D match, TRBD2 (6 bases). The germline V gene has CDR1 ENHRY and CDR2 SYGVKD. The CDR3 contains 16 residues. Trimming took off 0 bases at V and 0 bases at J, with 12 bases between the two ends. CDR3 region: CAISESLASSSYEQYF. CDR3 in DNA: TGTGCCATCAGTGAGTCCCTAGCGTCGAGCTCCTACGAGCAGTACTTC.

This clone turned up a few times. The chain couples TRBV18 to TRBJ1-2; D might be TRBD1 (6 bases). Germline lookup yields CDR1 KGHSH and CDR2 LQKENI. CDR3 size: 18 residues. Trimming left V 3 bases short and J 3 bases short, with 23 bases between. As DNA, the CDR3 is TGTGCCAGCTCACCTCGATCACCCAATGGGGGCAGCTACTATGGCTACACCTTC. This gives the protein CASSPRSPNGGSYYGYTF.

This clone has more than one count but fewer than ten. This rearrangement joins TRBV19 to TRBJ1-5, with unresolved D. Trimming cost V 6 bases and J 4 bases, with 13 bases left between them. CDR1 and CDR2 from the germline V gene are LNHDA and SQIVND (reference sequence). The CDR3 loop spans 14 amino acids. CDR3 loop: CASRPRQANQPQHF. DNA for the CDR3: TGTGCCAGTAGACCTCGGCAGGCAAATCAGCCCCAGCATTTT.

In its sample, this clone was seen a few times. The CDR3 loop reads CASSIIGQGGAGELFF. Written as DNA, the CDR3 is TGTGCCAGTAGTATCATTGGACAGGGTGGGGCCGGGGAGCTGTTTTTT. V and J are TRBV19 and TRBJ2-2; 8 positions agree with TRBD1. V was clipped by 3 bases and J by 6 bases; unmatched bases: 9. The CDR3 totals 16 residues. Germline CDR1 reads LNHDA; CDR2 reads SQIVND (reference sequence).

The chain joins TRBV4-3 to TRBJ1-4; the D is unclear. V lost 0 bases, J lost 8 bases, and 4 bases lay in between. This CDR3 has 12 residues. From germline, CDR1 is LGHNA and CDR2 YSLEER. For the CDR3, the DNA is TGCGCCAGCAGCCAAGAATCAGAAAAACTGTTTTTT. This encodes CASSQESEKLFF.